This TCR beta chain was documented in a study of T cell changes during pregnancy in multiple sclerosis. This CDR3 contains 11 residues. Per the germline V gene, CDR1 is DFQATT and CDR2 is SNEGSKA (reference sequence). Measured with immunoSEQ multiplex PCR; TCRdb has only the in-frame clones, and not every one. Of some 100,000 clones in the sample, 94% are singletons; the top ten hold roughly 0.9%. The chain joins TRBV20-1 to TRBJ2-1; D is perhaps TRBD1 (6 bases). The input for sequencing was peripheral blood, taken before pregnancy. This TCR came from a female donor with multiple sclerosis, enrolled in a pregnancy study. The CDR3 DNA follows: TGCAGCAAAGCGAGGGGGAATGAGCAGTTCTTC. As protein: CSKARGNEQFF.